These 13 T cell receptor beta chains originate from one sample sequenced in a study of cytomegalovirus exposure and HLA in healthy donors. The PCR made use of 60 Vbeta and 13 Jbeta primers. TCRdb's table, derived via immunoSEQ multiplex PCR, lists solely in-frame clones and lacks some. The data contain approximately 220,000 clones, 65% to 75% of them singletons. Sequencing was carried out using PBMCs. The receptors originated from a woman between 25 and 40 years old in good health and CMV-seronegative.

The chain joins TRBV29-1 to TRBJ2-3; D call uncertain. Germline loops: CDR1 SQVTM, CDR2 ANQGSEA. V lost 7 bases and J lost 5, with 10 bases in between. This CDR3 region has 11 residues. The CDR3 DNA reads as TGCAGCGCGCGAAACGGAGATACGCAGTATTTT. Protein: CSARNGDTQYF.

The V and J genes are TRBV18 and TRBJ1-5; D remains unclear. The CDR3 runs to 16 residues. Trimming pared 3 bases from V and 0 bases from J, leaving 12 bases between. Germline V gene data show CDR1 as KGHSH and CDR2 as LQKENI. Here the CDR3 reads CASSPQPGGSNQPQHF. For the CDR3, the DNA is TGTGCCAGCTCACCCCAACCCGGCGGTAGCAATCAGCCCCAGCATTTT.

As regards this clone: Since a far larger clone is one base different, this is likely a read error. Other DNA sequences within the sample encode an identical CDR3. CDR3 coding DNA: TGTGCCAGCAGGTCTCCACGGGGGGGAGAGACCCAGTACTTC. It specifies CASRSPRGGETQYF. The V gene is TRBV7-9, the J gene TRBJ2-5, with 8 bases identical to TRBD2. CDR3 length: 14 amino acids. Germline V gene sequence: CDR1 SEHNR, CDR2 FQNEAQ (reference sequence). Trimming removed 6 bases from V and 4 bases from J; junction bases left unmatched: 7.

This clone showed up just a few times. The V call is TRBV29-1, the J call TRBJ1-5; 8 bases are a match to TRBD1. Germline V lookup: CDR1 SQVTM, CDR2 ANQGSEA. V dropped 7 bases and J dropped 7; count of bases not matched to a gene: 9. The CDR3 has 13 residues. The CDR3 nucleotides read TGCAGCGCCATGACAGGGGCCAACCAGCCCCAGCATTTT. Its translation is CSAMTGANQPQHF.

CDR3: CASSLVGGADGTEAFF. Written as DNA, the CDR3 is TGTGCCAGCAGCTTAGTAGGAGGAGCCGATGGAACTGAAGCTTTCTTT. The V and J genes are TRBV7-8 and TRBJ1-1; D is unclear. Trimming left V 1 base short and J 5 bases short, with 17 bases between. The CDR3 spans 16 residues. Germline loops: CDR1 SGHVS, CDR2 FQNEAQ.

The V call is TRBV5-6, the J call TRBJ1-1; D uncertain. The V gene's germline CDR1 is SGHDT and CDR2 YYEEEE. V gave up 0 bases and J gave up 7 bases, with 7 bases separating them. The CDR3 totals 12 residues. CDR3 in amino acids: CASSLGGYEAFF. In nucleotides, the CDR3 is TGTGCCAGCAGCTTGGGAGGATATGAAGCTTTCTTT.

The chain has TRBV25-1 and TRBJ1-2; a possible D gene is TRBD1 (5 bases). The CDR3 consists of 13 residues. Trimming took 5 bases from V and 6 from J, leaving 13 bases between them. Germline V lookup: CDR1 MGHDK, CDR2 SYGVNS. The DNA of the CDR3 is TGTGCCAGCAGTTTCGGCAGGGCACATGGCTACACCTTC. Encoded protein: CASSFGRAHGYTF.

This clone was seen just once. This chain connects TRBV5-4 to TRBJ1-6; 7 bases are a match to TRBD1. The CDR3 has 17 amino acids. Germline CDR1 and CDR2: SGHNT and YYREEE (reference sequence). After removal of 4 bases from V and 6 bases from J, the junction contained 13 bases not matched to a gene. The chain's CDR3 is CASSATGRPLSNSPLHF. The DNA of the CDR3 is TGTGCCAGCAGCGCGACAGGGCGGCCTTTAAGTAATTCACCCCTCCACTTT.

There are a few counts of this clone. The chain combines TRBV7-3 with TRBJ1-1; the match to TRBD1 covers 8 bases. J gave up 5 bases and V 4 bases, and 9 bases lay outside the gene matches. Germline CDR1 reads SGHTA; CDR2 reads FQGTGA. The CDR3 runs to 15 residues. The CDR3 nucleotides read TGTGCCAGCAGCTCATCCAGGGGGCTGGAAACTGAAGCTTTCTTT. Translation: CASSSSRGLETEAFF.

The rearrangement links TRBV20-1 to TRBJ2-3; the D gene is possibly TRBD1 (8 bases). The V gene lost 6 bases and the J gene lost 13 bases, with 17 bases spanning the gap. The CDR3 runs to 11 residues. CDR1 DFQATT and CDR2 SNEGSKA come from the germline V gene (reference sequence). CDR3 in amino acids: CSAHRGGFEYF. CDR3 DNA: TGCAGTGCGCACAGGGGGGGGTTTGAGTATTTT.

The chain links TRBV6-6 to TRBJ2-4; D ambiguous. V lost 6 bases and J 0 bases, leaving 6 bases between the germline ends. The CDR3 covers 13 residues. Looked up from germline, CDR1 is MNHNY and CDR2 is SVGAGI (reference sequence). Here the CDR3 reads CASSRLAKNIQYF. The DNA for the CDR3 is TGTGCCAGCAGCCGTCTAGCCAAAAACATTCAGTACTTC.

Remarks on this clone: The sample has other DNA sequences that encode this CDR3 too. The chain is built from TRBV11-3 and TRBJ2-1, with no clear D. Per germline, CDR1 SGHNT and CDR2 YENEEA. The V end was cut by 3 bases, the J end by 6 bases, with 6 bases between. The CDR3 length is 12 residues. Here the CDR3 DNA reads TGTGCCAGCAGCTTTTACGGCAATGAGCAGTTCTTC. This encodes CASSFYGNEQFF.

This clone appeared a few times. The V gene is TRBV18, the J gene TRBJ2-3; perhaps TRBD1 as D (6 bases). V lost 5 bases, J lost 1 base, and 13 bases lay in between. Germline lookup yields CDR1 KGHSH and CDR2 LQKENI. This CDR3 comprises 15 residues. DNA of the CDR3: TGTGCCAGCTCAACCGGACAGACACGCACAGATACGCAGTATTTT. Amino acids: CASSTGQTRTDTQYF.